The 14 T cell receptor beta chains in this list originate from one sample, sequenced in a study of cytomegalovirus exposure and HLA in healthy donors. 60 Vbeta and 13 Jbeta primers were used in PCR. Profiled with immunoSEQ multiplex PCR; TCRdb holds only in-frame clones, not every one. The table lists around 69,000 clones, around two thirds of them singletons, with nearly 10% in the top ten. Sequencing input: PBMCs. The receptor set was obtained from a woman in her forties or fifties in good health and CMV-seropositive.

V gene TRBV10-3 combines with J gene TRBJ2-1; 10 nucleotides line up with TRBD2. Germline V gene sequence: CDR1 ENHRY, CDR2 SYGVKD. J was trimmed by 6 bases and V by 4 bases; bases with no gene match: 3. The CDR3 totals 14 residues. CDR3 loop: CAISGTSGGNEQFF. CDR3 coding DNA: TGTGCCATCAGTGGGACTAGCGGAGGCAATGAGCAGTTCTTC.

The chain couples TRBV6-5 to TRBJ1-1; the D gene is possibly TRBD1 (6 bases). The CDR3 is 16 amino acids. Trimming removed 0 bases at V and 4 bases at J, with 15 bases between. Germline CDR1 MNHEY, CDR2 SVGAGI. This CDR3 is CASSYSRGGATTEAFF. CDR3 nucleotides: TGTGCCAGCAGTTACTCCCGAGGGGGGGCCACCACTGAAGCTTTCTTT.

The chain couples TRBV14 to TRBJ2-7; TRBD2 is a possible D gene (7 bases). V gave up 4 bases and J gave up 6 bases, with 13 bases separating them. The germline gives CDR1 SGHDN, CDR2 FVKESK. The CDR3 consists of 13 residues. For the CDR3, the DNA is TGTGCCAGCAGCCTCGGGGGGCCCTCCGAGCAGTACTTC. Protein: CASSLGGPSEQYF. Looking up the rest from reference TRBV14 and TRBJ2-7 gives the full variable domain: EAGVTQFPSHSVIEKGQTVTLRCDPISGHDNLYWYRRVMGKEIKFLLHFVKESKQDESGMPNNRFLAERTGGTYSTLKVQPAELEDSGVYFCASSLGGPSEQYFGPGTRLTVT.

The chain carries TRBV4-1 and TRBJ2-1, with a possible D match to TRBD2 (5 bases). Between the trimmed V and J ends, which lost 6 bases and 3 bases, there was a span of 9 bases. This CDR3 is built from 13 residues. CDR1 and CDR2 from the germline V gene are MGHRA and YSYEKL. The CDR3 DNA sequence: TGCGCCAGCAGGGACTGGGGCTACAATGAGCAGTTCTTC. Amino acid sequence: CASRDWGYNEQFF.

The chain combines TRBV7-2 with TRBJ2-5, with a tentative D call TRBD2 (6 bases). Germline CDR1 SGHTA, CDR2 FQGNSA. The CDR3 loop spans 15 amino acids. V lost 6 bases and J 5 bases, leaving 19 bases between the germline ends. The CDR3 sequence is CASRLVSGVGETQYF. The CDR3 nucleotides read TGTGCCAGCAGATTGGTTTCGGGGGTCGGGGAGACCCAGTACTTC.

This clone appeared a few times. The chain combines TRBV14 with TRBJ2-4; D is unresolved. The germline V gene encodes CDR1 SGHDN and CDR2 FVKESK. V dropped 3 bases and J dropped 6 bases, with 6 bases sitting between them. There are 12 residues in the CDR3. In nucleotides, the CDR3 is TGTGCCAGCAGCCAGGAGAGAAACATTCAGTACTTC. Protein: CASSQERNIQYF.

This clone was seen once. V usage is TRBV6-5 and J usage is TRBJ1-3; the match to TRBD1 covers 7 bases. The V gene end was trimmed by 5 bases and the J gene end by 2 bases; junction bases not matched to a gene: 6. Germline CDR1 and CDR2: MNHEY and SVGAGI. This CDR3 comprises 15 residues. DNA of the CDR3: TGTGCCAGCAGTGCGAGGGGGCCACCTGGAAACACCATATATTTT. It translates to CASSARGPPGNTIYF.

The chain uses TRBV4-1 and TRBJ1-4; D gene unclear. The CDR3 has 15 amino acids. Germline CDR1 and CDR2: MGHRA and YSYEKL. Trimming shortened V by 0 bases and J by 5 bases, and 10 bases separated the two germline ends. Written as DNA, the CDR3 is TGCGCCAGCAGCCAAGAGACTGGAAACAATGAAAAACTGTTTTTT. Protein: CASSQETGNNEKLFF.

CDR3 in amino acids: CASSHLTTGYEQYF. CDR3 DNA: TGTGCCAGCAGCCACTTGACTACCGGCTACGAGCAGTACTTC. This chain uses TRBV7-3 with TRBJ2-7; a possible D gene is TRBD2 (5 bases). The length of the CDR3 is 14 residues. Germline V gene sequence: CDR1 SGHTA, CDR2 FQGTGA. V lost 5 bases, J lost 3 bases, and 14 bases lay in between.

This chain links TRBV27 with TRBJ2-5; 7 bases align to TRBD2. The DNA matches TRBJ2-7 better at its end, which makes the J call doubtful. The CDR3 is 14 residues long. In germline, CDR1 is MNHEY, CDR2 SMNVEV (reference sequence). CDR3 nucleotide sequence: TGTGCCAGCAGTCGCGGGGGAAGCTCCTACGAGCAGTACTTC. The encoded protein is CASSRGGSSYEQYF.

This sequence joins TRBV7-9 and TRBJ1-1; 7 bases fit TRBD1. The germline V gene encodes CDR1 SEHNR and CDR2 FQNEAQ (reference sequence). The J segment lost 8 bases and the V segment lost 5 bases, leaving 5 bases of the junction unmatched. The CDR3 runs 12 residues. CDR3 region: CASSPDRAEAFF. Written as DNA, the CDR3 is TGTGCCAGCAGCCCCGACAGGGCGGAAGCTTTCTTT.

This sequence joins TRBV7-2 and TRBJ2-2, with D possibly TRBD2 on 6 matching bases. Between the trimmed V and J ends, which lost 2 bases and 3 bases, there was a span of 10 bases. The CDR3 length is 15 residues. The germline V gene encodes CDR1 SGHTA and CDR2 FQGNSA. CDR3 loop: CASSLRGSYTGELFF. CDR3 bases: TGTGCCAGCAGCTTACGGGGGTCATACACCGGGGAGCTGTTTTTT.

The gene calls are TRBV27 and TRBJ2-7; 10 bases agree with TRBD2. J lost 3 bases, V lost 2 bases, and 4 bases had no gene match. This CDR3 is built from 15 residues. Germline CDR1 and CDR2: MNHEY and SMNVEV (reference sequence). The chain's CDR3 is CASSLTASGSYEQYF. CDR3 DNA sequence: TGTGCCAGCAGTTTAACGGCTAGCGGGAGCTACGAGCAGTACTTC.

This CDR3 reads CASSSGLAGLGSYEQYF. The CDR3 DNA follows: TGTGCCAGCAGTTCCGGACTAGCGGGTTTAGGCTCCTACGAGCAGTACTTC. The chain couples TRBV27 to TRBJ2-7; the match to TRBD2 covers 11 bases. Trimming cost V 4 bases and J 0 bases; bases outside gene matches: 8. Per germline, CDR1 MNHEY and CDR2 SMNVEV (reference sequence). This CDR3 region has 17 residues.